The present T cell receptor (beta chain) was sequenced within a study of T cell clones after liver transplantation. Assay used: immunoSEQ multiplex PCR; TCRdb lists only in-frame clones, some missing. Of some 80,000 clones listed, around 84% are singletons. The germline gives CDR1 SGHAT, CDR2 FQDESV (reference sequence). Trimming took 6 bases from V and 4 from J; bases not matched to a gene: 8. CDR3 length: 14 amino acids. This TCR came from a human patient who received a liver transplant. Some of the T cells might come from the graft donor. This specimen consisted of CD4+ T cells from blood, obtained 48 months after liver transplant. The V and J genes are TRBV11-1 and TRBJ1-1; 7 positions agree with TRBD1. CDR3 region: CASRQGQQGTEAFF. The CDR3 nucleotides are TGTGCCAGCAGACAGGGACAGCAAGGCACTGAAGCTTTCTTT.